The 2 T cell receptor beta chains in this list originate from one sample, sequenced in a study of shared clonotypes between healthy human individuals. The assay was immunoSEQ multiplex PCR, and TCRdb's table has in-frame clones only and misses some. The table includes about 1.4 million clones, 95% to 97% detected once. The sample was naive CD4+ T cells sorted from blood. Specified subset: CD45RA+ positively selected. The source of these receptors is a man younger than 45 in good health.

This chain links TRBV14 with TRBJ1-1; D is undetermined. This CDR3 spans 14 amino acids. V was cut by 0 bases and J by 1 base, with 6 bases left in between. Germline CDR1 reads SGHDN; CDR2 reads FVKESK. CDR3 region: CASSQENRNTEAFF. The CDR3, as DNA: TGTGCCAGCAGCCAAGAAAACAGGAACACTGAAGCTTTCTTT.

The rearrangement uses TRBV5-4 and TRBJ2-5; 12 bases agree with TRBD2. J gave up 5 bases and V 7 bases, and 9 bases lay outside the gene matches. Germline V lookup: CDR1 SGHNT, CDR2 YYREEE (reference sequence). CDR3 size: 15 residues. The CDR3 coding sequence is TGTGCCAGCCTCGCTAGCGGGAGGGCCGGGGAGACCCAGTACTTC. The encoded protein is CASLASGRAGETQYF.